A selection of T cell receptor beta chains follows, all from one sample in a study of T cell responses to AZD1222 COVID-19 vaccine. The data were produced by immunoSEQ multiplex PCR, yet TCRdb's version contains in-frame clones alone and is incomplete. The repertoire holds about 51,000 clones, with over 85% as singletons. The sample in question was peripheral blood, obtained 28 days after the second AZD1222 dose. Source of these receptors: an adult who received the AZD1222 COVID-19 vaccine. Both conserved end residues are part of each CDR3.

length	J	V	CDR3
12	TRBJ1-1	TRBV24-1	CATSDSTLKAFF
14	TRBJ1-2	TRBV5-1	CASTWDGRGYGYTF
14	TRBJ2-1	TRBV5-1	CASYHGQGEGEQFF
18	TRBJ2-3	TRBV7-8	CASFRRGLAGVSTDTQYF
12	TRBJ2-7	TRBV5-4	CASSLESYEQYF
16	TRBJ2-7	TRBV4-1	CASSHAIAGGAYEQYF
14	TRBJ1-5	TRBV7-2	CASSLGAGNQPQHF
15	TRBJ1-1	TRBV18	CASSPSTGPNTEAFF
15	TRBJ2-3	TRBV7-2	CASSSGGWVADTQYF
14	TRBJ1-2	TRBV5-4	CASSSASGDYGYTF
14	TRBJ1-2	TRBV5-1	CASSPVQPDYGYTF
17	TRBJ2-6	TRBV19	CASSKAGILSGANVLTF
15	TRBJ2-3	TRBV5-1	CASSLTGGSTDTQYF
15	TRBJ1-2	TRBV7-2	CASSPPGQGRVGYTF
13	TRBJ2-7	TRBV11-2	CASSSHRGYEQYF
18	TRBJ2-7	TRBV5-1	CASSLAFTSGRVSYEQYF
14	TRBJ2-7	TRBV11-2	CASSFRPTTAEQYF
16	TRBJ1-3	TRBV5-1	CASSLGQGYSGNTIYF
16	TRBJ2-1	TRBV9	CASSVSTSGTYNEQFF
15	TRBJ2-7	TRBV28	CATREGTGGIYEQYF
14	TRBJ2-1	TRBV3-1/TRBV3-2	CASSQDLSGREQFF
15	TRBJ2-3	TRBV28	CASSNRGTSTDTQYF
13	TRBJ1-2	TRBV29-1	CSVNKGAAYGYTF
15	TRBJ1-2	TRBV30	CATPGRPGFNYGYTF
12	TRBJ2-1	TRBV3-1/TRBV3-2	CASSALADEQFF
16	TRBJ1-2	TRBV6-1	CASSEGEHSLVYGYTF
13	TRBJ2-1	TRBV4-1	CASSALAANEQFF
16	TRBJ2-2	TRBV4-3	CASSQEALGGAGELFF
15	TRBJ2-1	TRBV28	CASSLAGTGTNEQFF
15	TRBJ1-6	TRBV19	CASSIRTGYNSPLHF
12	TRBJ2-2	TRBV24-1	CATSSVVGELFF
15	TRBJ2-7	TRBV5-1	CASRLVGQGSYEQYF
16	TRBJ2-1	TRBV30	CAWSVDPSGVYNEQFF
15	TRBJ1-2	TRBV6-5	CASSYSPSSIYGYTF
15	TRBJ1-5	TRBV7-2	CASSLEGQGVKPQHF
15	TRBJ2-7	TRBV4-1	CASSQGVGQFYEQYF
16	TRBJ1-2	TRBV2	CASSVNRVRWDYGYTF
13	TRBJ2-7	TRBV6-5	CATTGTGVYEQYF
14	TRBJ2-1	TRBV11-3	CASSSQSSYNEQFF
14	TRBJ1-6	TRBV6-5	CASSYAGVESPLHF
17	TRBJ1-6	TRBV3-1/TRBV3-2	CASSLLITGTDNSPLHF
12	TRBJ2-5	TRBV27	CASSLPGETQYF
13	TRBJ1-1	TRBV10-1	CASSLHRNTEAFF
14	TRBJ1-2	TRBV28	CASSLGASYYGYTF
14	TRBJ2-7	TRBV19	CASSGDLGFDEQYF